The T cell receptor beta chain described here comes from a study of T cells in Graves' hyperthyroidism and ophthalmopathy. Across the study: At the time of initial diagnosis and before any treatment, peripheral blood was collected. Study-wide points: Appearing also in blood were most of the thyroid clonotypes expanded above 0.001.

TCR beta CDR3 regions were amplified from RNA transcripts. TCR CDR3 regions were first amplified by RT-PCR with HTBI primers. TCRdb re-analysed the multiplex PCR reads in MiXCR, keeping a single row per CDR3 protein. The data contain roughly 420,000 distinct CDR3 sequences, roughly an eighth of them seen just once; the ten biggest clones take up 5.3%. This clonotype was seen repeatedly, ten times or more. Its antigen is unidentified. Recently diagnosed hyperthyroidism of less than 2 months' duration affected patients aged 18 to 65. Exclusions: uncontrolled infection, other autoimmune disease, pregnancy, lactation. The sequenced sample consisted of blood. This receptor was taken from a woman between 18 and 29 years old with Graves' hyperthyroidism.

CDR3 coding DNA: TGTGCCAGCAGCTTCACCCCTGGCGGGGGGGAGCAGTTCTTC. Protein: CASSFTPGGGEQFF. The rearrangement uses TRBV7-3 and TRBJ2-1; the match to TRBD2 covers 8 bases. This CDR3 spans 14 amino acids. V dropped 3 bases and J dropped 10; count of bases not matched to a gene: 8. Germline V gene sequence: CDR1 SGHTA, CDR2 FQGTGA.